Listed below are T cell receptor beta chains from one sample, sequenced in a study of graft-versus-host responses after intestinal transplantation. Data came from immunoSEQ multiplex PCR; TCRdb stores just in-frame clones and leaves some out. In the table there are tens of thousands of clones, about 93% of which are singletons. The antigens for these receptors are not known. This specimen was unstimulated CD8+ T cells sorted from spleen or lymph node cells, taken before intestinal transplant. Source of these receptors: a human donor who received an intestinal transplant. The CDR3 runs from the conserved cysteine through the conserved F or W. Fields, in order: V gene, J gene, CDR3 protein.

v_call: TRBV12-5; j_call: TRBJ2-3; cdr3_aa: CASGLPGWKDTQYF
v_call: TRBV7-4; j_call: TRBJ1-5; cdr3_aa: CASSRDRGGNKPQHF
v_call: TRBV11-2; j_call: TRBJ2-1; cdr3_aa: CASSLDLSGNEQFF
v_call: TRBV11-3; j_call: TRBJ1-1; cdr3_aa: CASSSTGVTEAFF
v_call: TRBV19; j_call: TRBJ2-7; cdr3_aa: CASSIGQGLLYEQYF
v_call: TRBV29-1; j_call: TRBJ2-3; cdr3_aa: CSGELWVGAVTDTQYF
v_call: TRBV4-3; j_call: TRBJ2-5; cdr3_aa: CASSHSDNGETQYF
v_call: TRBV28; j_call: TRBJ2-4; cdr3_aa: CASRADTWAKNIQYF
v_call: TRBV27; j_call: TRBJ2-6; cdr3_aa: CASSETGDHQGPSGANVLTF
v_call: TRBV4-3; j_call: TRBJ1-2; cdr3_aa: CASSQDAAREFSYGYTF
v_call: TRBV7-9; j_call: TRBJ2-1; cdr3_aa: CASSLVGQDHNEQFF
v_call: TRBV27; j_call: TRBJ1-1; cdr3_aa: CASSLAGGTEAFF
v_call: TRBV2; j_call: TRBJ1-4; cdr3_aa: CASSDWQGALF
v_call: TRBV11-3; j_call: TRBJ2-7; cdr3_aa: CASSSLALPYEQYF